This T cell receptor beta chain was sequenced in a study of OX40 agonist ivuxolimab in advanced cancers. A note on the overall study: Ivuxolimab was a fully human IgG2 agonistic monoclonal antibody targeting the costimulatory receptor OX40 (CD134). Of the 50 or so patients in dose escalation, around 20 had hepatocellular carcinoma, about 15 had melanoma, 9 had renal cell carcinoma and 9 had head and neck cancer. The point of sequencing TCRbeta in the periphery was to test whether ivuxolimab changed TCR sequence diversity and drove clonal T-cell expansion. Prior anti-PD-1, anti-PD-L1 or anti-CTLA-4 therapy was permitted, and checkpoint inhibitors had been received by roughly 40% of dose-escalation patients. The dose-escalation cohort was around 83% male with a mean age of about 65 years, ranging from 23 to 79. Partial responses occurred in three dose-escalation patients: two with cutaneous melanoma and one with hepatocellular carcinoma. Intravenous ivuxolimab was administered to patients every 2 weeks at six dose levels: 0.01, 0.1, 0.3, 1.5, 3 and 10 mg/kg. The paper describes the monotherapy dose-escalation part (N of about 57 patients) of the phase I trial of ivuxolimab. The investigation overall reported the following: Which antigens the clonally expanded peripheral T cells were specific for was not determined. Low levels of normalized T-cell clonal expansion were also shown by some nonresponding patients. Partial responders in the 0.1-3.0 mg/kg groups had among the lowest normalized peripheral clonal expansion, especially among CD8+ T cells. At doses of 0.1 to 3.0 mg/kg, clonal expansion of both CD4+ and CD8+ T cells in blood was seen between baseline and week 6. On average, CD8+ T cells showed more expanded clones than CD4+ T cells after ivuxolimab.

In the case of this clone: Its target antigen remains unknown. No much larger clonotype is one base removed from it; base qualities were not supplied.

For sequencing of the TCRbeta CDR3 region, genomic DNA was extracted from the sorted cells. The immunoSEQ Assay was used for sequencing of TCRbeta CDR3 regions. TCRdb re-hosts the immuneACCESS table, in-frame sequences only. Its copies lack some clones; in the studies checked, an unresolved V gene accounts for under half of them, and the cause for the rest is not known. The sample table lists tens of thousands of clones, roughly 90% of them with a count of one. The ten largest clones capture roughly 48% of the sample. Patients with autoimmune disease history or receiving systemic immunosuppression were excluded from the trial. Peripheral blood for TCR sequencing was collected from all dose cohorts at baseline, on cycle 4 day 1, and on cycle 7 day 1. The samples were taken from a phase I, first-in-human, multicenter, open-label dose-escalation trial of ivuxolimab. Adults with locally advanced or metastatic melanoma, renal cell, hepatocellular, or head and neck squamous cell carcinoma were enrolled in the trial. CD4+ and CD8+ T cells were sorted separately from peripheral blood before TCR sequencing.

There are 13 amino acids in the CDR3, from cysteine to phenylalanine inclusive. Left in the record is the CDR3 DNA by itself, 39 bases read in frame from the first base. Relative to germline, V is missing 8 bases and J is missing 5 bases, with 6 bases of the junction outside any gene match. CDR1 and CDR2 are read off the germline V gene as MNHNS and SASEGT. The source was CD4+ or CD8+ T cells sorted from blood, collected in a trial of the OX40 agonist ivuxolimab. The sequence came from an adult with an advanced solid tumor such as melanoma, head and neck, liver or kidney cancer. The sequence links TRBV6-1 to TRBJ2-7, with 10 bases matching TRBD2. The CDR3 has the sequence CASLGLASHEQYF. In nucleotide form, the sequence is TGTGCCAGCTTGGGACTAGCGTCCCACGAGCAGTACTTC.